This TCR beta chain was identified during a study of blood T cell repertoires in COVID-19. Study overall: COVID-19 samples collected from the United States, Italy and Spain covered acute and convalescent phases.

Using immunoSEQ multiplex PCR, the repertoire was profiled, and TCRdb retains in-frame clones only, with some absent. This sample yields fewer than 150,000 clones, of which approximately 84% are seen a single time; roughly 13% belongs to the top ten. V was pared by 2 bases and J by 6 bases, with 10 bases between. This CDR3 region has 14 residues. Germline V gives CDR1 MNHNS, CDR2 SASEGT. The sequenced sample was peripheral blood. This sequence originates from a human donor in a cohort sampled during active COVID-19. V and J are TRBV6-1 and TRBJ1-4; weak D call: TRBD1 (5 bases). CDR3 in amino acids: CASSEQGGYEKLFF. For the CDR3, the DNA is TGTGCCAGCAGTGAACAGGGAGGTTATGAAAAACTGTTTTTT.